This T cell receptor beta chain comes out of a study of T cell clonality in common variable immunodeficiency. The study's findings and limits: In common variable immunodeficiency, TCR beta chains reportedly carried fewer deletions and N-nucleotide insertions. TCRbeta clonality was increased in CVID versus healthy controls.

Most patients and controls had Caucasian heritage. No CVID subject was ill or on immunomodulatory drugs when sampled. Losses at the gene ends were 4 bases for V and 3 bases for J; bases not matched to a gene: 10. The CDR3 spans 15 residues. Germline V gives CDR1 GTSNPN, CDR2 SVGIG (reference sequence). Sequencing input was equivalent genomic DNA from CVID and controls. Some clones are missing from TCRdb's copy, which holds only in-frame ones; the method was immunoSEQ multiplex PCR. The sample contains 7,000 to 9,500 clones, none of them singletons. At least ten counts were recorded for this clone. Its target is not known. The CDR3 end falls 3 residues outside the read, so it is completed with the germline J gene.

The V and J genes are TRBV30 and TRBJ2-7; 9 bases line up with TRBD1. Sequencing input: peripheral blood mononuclear cells. The sequence derives from a human donor with common variable immunodeficiency. CDR3 sequence: CAWNIGQGIGYEQYF. CDR3 DNA (partial): TGTGCCTGGAATATTGGACAGGGGATAGGCTACGAG.